What follows is one T cell receptor beta chain and its context. The antigen it recognizes is unknown. The record has no base qualities; no much larger clone is one base away. The data are from a study of T cells in localized non-small cell lung cancer (dated by TCRdb to the early 2020s). Describing the broader study: The study examined T cell repertoires in approximately 240 patients with early-stage NSCLC and compared tumors with uninvolved tumor-adjacent lungs. The mean age of the NSCLC patients was just over 65 years, with 130 or so men and 85 to 110 women. The cohort consisted of roughly 240 treatment-naive NSCLC patients whose localized lung tumors had been resected. The paper as a whole reports these results and caveats: Higher blood T cell density associated with longer overall survival, while higher adjacent-lung clonality associated with shorter survival. Since the design was exploratory, TCR variables were selected using unadjusted p-values with no false-discovery rate correction. Multi-region tumor sequencing was not performed, so intratumor heterogeneity could not be excluded. A median of approximately 55 of the top 100 tumor clones were detected in paired uninvolved adjacent lung, and approximately 28 of these tumor clones were also found among the top 100 clones of the paired uninvolved adjacent lung. The highest T cell clonality was observed in uninvolved tumor-adjacent lung, where clonality exceeded that of tumor, suggesting that antigenic responses were more focused in uninvolved tumor-adjacent lung.

At diagnosis, peripheral blood, uninvolved tumor-adjacent lung and tumor were collected and stored as a combination of fresh-frozen and FFPE material. For TCR repertoire profiling, blood samples were analyzed as peripheral blood mononuclear cells. As encoded in the germline V gene (reference sequence), CDR1 is GTSNPN while CDR2 is SVGIG. The cysteine opens and the phenylalanine closes a CDR3 of 14 amino acids. Only the CDR3 region is kept as DNA, spanning 42 bases read in frame from base 1. The junction shows trimming of 3 bases on V and 4 bases on J, and the gene matches do not reach 7 bases of it. TCR beta CDR3 regions were sequenced from DNA using the immunoSEQ Assay. The published analysis was carried out like this. To compute T cell density, TCR beta template counts were normalized to usable DNA, which was estimated by amplifying housekeeping genes. Richness was estimated with the preseqR package, extrapolating to 400,000 templates for PBMC samples and 120,000 templates for tissue samples. Clonality was taken to be one minus Pielou's evenness. Tissue-enriched TCRs were identified through differential abundance testing performed on productive amino-acid clonotypes, with a minimum total count of 5 and an alpha of 0.1. Repertoire overlap between compartments was quantified with the Jaccard Index and Morisita Overlap Index. GLIPH grouped TCR beta CDR3s together with public tetramer-defined viral CDR3s, and a viral motif had to include at least three viral sequences and show V-gene enrichment. TCRdb limited this immuneACCESS table to in-frame rearrangements with V and J called. A share of clones is missing; checked studies link under half to unresolved V genes, and the rest is unexplained. V, J and clone size derive from that table, while D and trimming were established from the DNA sequence. The sample records over 70,000 clones, around 85% of which are singletons. The leading ten clones occupy 20% to 25% of the sample.

The sequence was obtained from a male donor aged 60 or older with stage III squamous cell lung carcinoma. The rearrangement joined TRBV30 to TRBJ1-2, with 8 middle bases fitting TRBD1. Sequenced material: peripheral blood, taken before any cancer treatment. The CDR3 loop reads CAWSPLQGGYGYTF. In nucleotides, the sequence is TGTGCCTGGAGCCCACTACAGGGGGGCTATGGCTACACCTTC.